One sample yielded the 19 T cell receptor beta chains listed below, sequenced in a study of cytomegalovirus exposure and HLA in healthy donors. Profiling relied on immunoSEQ multiplex PCR, and the TCRdb table lists in-frame clones only, not all of them. The repertoire holds about 240,000 clones, around 87% seen once, with less than 3% in the top ten. The material sequenced was PBMCs. These receptors originate from a man aged 18 to 29 in good health and CMV-seronegative.

This rearrangement joins TRBV6-6 to TRBJ2-5; 7 positions match TRBD1. Germline lookup yields CDR1 MNHNY and CDR2 SVGAGI (reference sequence). V was pared by 4 bases and J by 7 bases, with 3 bases of the junction left unmatched. This CDR3 has 12 amino acids. CDR3 loop: CASSWDSGTQYF. The CDR3 DNA sequence: TGTGCCAGCAGTTGGGACAGTGGGACCCAGTACTTC.

This clone was picked up a small number of times. The chain combines TRBV9 with TRBJ2-7, with 10 positions matching TRBD1. Germline trimming cut 3 bases from V and 3 bases from J; bases unmatched to any gene: 3. CDR1 is SGDLS, CDR2 YYNGEE, per germline. This CDR3 is built from 14 residues. For the CDR3, the DNA is TGTGCCAGCAGCGCCGGGACAGGGGTCTACGAGCAGTACTTC. It specifies CASSAGTGVYEQYF. Full variable domain (missing parts from reference TRBV9 and TRBJ2-7): DSGVTQTPKHLITATGQRVTLRCSPRSGDLSVYWYQQSLDQGLQFLIQYYNGEERAKGNILERFSAQQFPDLHSELNLSSLELGDSALYFCASSAGTGVYEQYFGPGTRLTVT.

The chain recombines TRBV5-8 with TRBJ1-1; perhaps TRBD1 as D (6 bases). CDR1 and CDR2 (germline): SGHTS, YDEGEE. Between the trimmed V and J ends, which lost 3 bases and 6 bases, there was a span of 12 bases. CDR3 length: 13 residues. The CDR3 sequence: CASSSQGNAEAFF. The CDR3 coding sequence is TGTGCCAGCAGCTCACAGGGAAACGCTGAAGCTTTCTTT.

The chain joins TRBV27 to TRBJ2-3; D possibly corresponds to TRBD2 (6 bases). The V end lost 6 bases, the J end lost 1 base, and 14 bases lay between the germline ends. Per the germline V gene, CDR1 is MNHEY and CDR2 is SMNVEV (reference sequence). The CDR3 loop spans 15 amino acids. Here the CDR3 DNA reads TGTGCCAGCAGGCTAGCGCCGATCGGCACAGATACGCAGTATTTT. Residues: CASRLAPIGTDTQYF.

The chain has TRBV7-2 and TRBJ2-7; 7 nucleotides match TRBD2. Germline CDR1 and CDR2: SGHTA and FQGNSA. The CDR3 runs to 13 residues. Trimming took 4 bases from V and 7 from J; bases not matched to a gene: 7. CDR3 amino acids: CASSSRLAREQYF. The CDR3 DNA reads TGTGCCAGCAGCTCCAGACTAGCTCGGGAGCAGTACTTC. Variable domain in full (rest from reference TRBV7-2 and TRBJ2-7): GAGVSQSPSNKVTEKGKDVELRCDPISGHTALYWYRQSLGQGLEFLIYFQGNSAPDKSGLPSDRFSAERTGGSVSTLTIQRTQQEDSAVYLCASSSRLAREQYFGPGTRLTVT.

Only one count was recorded for this clone. The chain recombines TRBV21-1 with TRBJ2-3; TRBD2, the D gene given by the table, was not confirmed from the DNA. TRBV21-1 is recorded as a pseudogene. The CDR3 sequence is 15 residues long. For the CDR3, the DNA is TGTGCCAGCAGCCTTACTAGTCCAGAAGGAGATACGCAGTATTTT. It specifies CASSLTSPEGDTQYF.

The rearrangement uses TRBV7-9 and TRBJ2-1; a weak D match, TRBD1 (6 bases). In germline, CDR1 is SEHNR, CDR2 FQNEAQ (reference sequence). Trimming cost V 8 bases and J 8 bases, with 22 bases left between them. The CDR3 length is 15 residues. CDR3 DNA sequence: TGTGCCAGCTCATGGGGGCCGGCAACTCTTCATGAGCAGTTCTTC. Protein sequence: CASSWGPATLHEQFF.

V gene TRBV18 combines with J gene TRBJ1-2; D is possibly TRBD1 (5 bases). The V end lost 5 bases, the J end lost 0 bases, and 16 bases lay between the germline ends. The germline gives CDR1 KGHSH, CDR2 LQKENI. The CDR3 extends over 16 amino acids. The DNA of the CDR3 is TGTGCCAGCTCAGCTTATCCGACAGAAGCTAACTATGGCTACACCTTC. Its translation is CASSAYPTEANYGYTF.

The chain has TRBV7-8 and TRBJ1-2, with 12 bases aligning to TRBD1. CDR3 length: 15 amino acids. Germline assignment: CDR1 SGHVS and CDR2 FQNEAQ. Trimming removed 0 bases from V and 7 bases from J; junction bases left unmatched: 3. DNA for the CDR3: TGTGCCAGCAGCTTAGCGGGGGACAGGGGGCCTGGCTACACCTTC. Translating gives CASSLAGDRGPGYTF.

The V and J genes are TRBV28 and TRBJ2-3, with D hard to call. This CDR3 is built from 12 residues. Trimming stripped 5 bases from V and 7 bases from J, with 10 bases between. Per the germline V gene, CDR1 is MDHEN and CDR2 is SYDVKM. The CDR3 nucleotides read TGTGCCAGCAGTCTCCCCTATCATACGCAGTATTTT. Amino acids: CASSLPYHTQYF.

V is TRBV5-1 and J is TRBJ2-2; TRBD2 is a possible D gene (5 bases). Trimming stripped 7 bases from V and 2 bases from J, with 12 bases between. The CDR3 length is 14 residues. Germline CDR1 SGHRS, CDR2 YFSETQ. The CDR3 nucleotides are TGCGCCAGCCGAGCGGACCGAAACACCGGGGAGCTGTTTTTT. It translates to CASRADRNTGELFF.

This sequence joins TRBV27 and TRBJ1-2; D possibly corresponds to TRBD1 (6 bases). Germline CDR1 and CDR2: MNHEY and SMNVEV (reference sequence). CDR3 length: 15 residues. The germline V and J ends were trimmed by 5 bases and 5 bases, with 18 bases remaining between them. CDR3 nucleotides: TGTGCCAGCAGTCCCTCCAGGGGAAAGGGGTATGGCTACACCTTC. Its protein product is CASSPSRGKGYGYTF.

This clone was detected once. The chain combines TRBV6-4 with TRBJ1-2; D not certain. CDR1 MRHNA and CDR2 SNTAGT come from the germline V gene. The CDR3 has 14 residues. Trimming shortened V by 6 bases and J by 4 bases, and 15 bases separated the two germline ends. CDR3 sequence: CASRQQEGSYGYTF. CDR3 coding DNA: TGTGCCAGCAGACAACAAGAGGGTTCCTATGGCTACACCTTC.

The chain joins TRBV27 to TRBJ2-5; 8 positions match TRBD2. CDR1 MNHEY and CDR2 SMNVEV come from the germline V gene (reference sequence). The CDR3 contains 17 residues. The V gene end was trimmed by 4 bases and the J gene end by 2 bases; junction bases not matched to a gene: 12. The CDR3 loop reads CASSSRGAGGPQETQYF. The CDR3 DNA follows: TGTGCCAGCAGTTCCCGGGGGGCGGGAGGCCCTCAAGAGACCCAGTACTTC.

The chain carries TRBV5-1 and TRBJ2-2; D remains unclear. CDR1 is SGHRS and CDR2 is YFSETQ in the germline V gene. The V end lost 0 bases, the J end lost 2 bases, and 17 bases lay between the germline ends. This CDR3 region has 18 residues. The chain's CDR3 is CASSLGQRPTKNTGELFF. CDR3 coding DNA: TGCGCCAGCAGCTTGGGGCAGCGACCAACTAAAAACACCGGGGAGCTGTTTTTT.

The chain employs TRBV7-8 and TRBJ2-3; TRBD2 matches at 15 bases. V lost 1 base, J lost 3 bases, and 5 bases stayed unmatched. Germline lookup yields CDR1 SGHVS and CDR2 FQNEAQ. This CDR3 contains 18 residues. The CDR3 here is CASSLVGGTSGGTDTQYF. The CDR3 DNA reads TGTGCCAGCAGCTTAGTTGGAGGGACTAGCGGGGGGACAGATACGCAGTATTTT.

J is TRBJ2-3 and V is TRBV5-1, with TRBD2 matching 10 bases. Losses at the gene ends were 4 bases for V and 1 base for J; bases not matched to a gene: 3. Germline CDR1 and CDR2: SGHRS and YFSETQ. The CDR3 length is 15 residues. In DNA, the CDR3 is TGCGCCAGCAGCCCTCTAGCGGGGGGCACAGATACGCAGTATTTT. Translated, it gives CASSPLAGGTDTQYF.

The chain is built from TRBV6-6 and TRBJ2-1; D is ambiguous. Germline V CDR1 and CDR2: MNHNY, SVGAGI (reference sequence). CDR3 size: 14 residues. The V and J ends lost 0 bases and 4 bases respectively, with 7 bases between them. This CDR3 reads CASSYSPRYNEQFF. The DNA for the CDR3 is TGTGCCAGCAGTTACTCGCCACGGTACAATGAGCAGTTCTTC.

The rearrangement uses TRBV5-1 and TRBJ2-6; no firm D call. The CDR3 consists of 15 residues. Germline V gene sequence: CDR1 SGHRS, CDR2 YFSETQ. V lost 5 bases and J lost 3, with 12 bases in between. CDR3 protein: CASRSWLSGANVLTF. Written as DNA, the CDR3 is TGCGCCAGCAGATCATGGCTCAGTGGGGCCAACGTCCTGACTTTC.